This is a list of T cell receptor beta chains from one sample in a study of tumor T cells in aggressive B-cell lymphoma. Produced via immunoSEQ multiplex PCR; TCRdb's table is partial and in-frame only. The repertoire holds roughly 9,900 clones, with approximately 85% as singletons. The material sequenced was tumor tissue. These receptors came from an adult with diffuse large B cell lymphoma. Both conserved end residues are part of each CDR3. Fields, in order: CDR3 length, D gene, J gene, V gene, CDR3 protein, CDR3 DNA. The D gene is left open where the match is weak.

cdr3_length: 13
d_call: -
j_call: TRBJ2-7
v_call: TRBV5-4
cdr3_aa: CASSSPSRVEQYF
cdr3_nt: TGTGCCAGCAGCTCCCCCTCGAGAGTCGAGCAGTACTTC

cdr3_length: 16
d_call: TRBD2
j_call: TRBJ2-1
v_call: TRBV11-2
cdr3_aa: CASSLVGLPLYNEQFF
cdr3_nt: TGTGCCAGCAGCTTAGTGGGACTACCACTATACAATGAGCAGTTCTTC

cdr3_length: 15
d_call: -
j_call: TRBJ2-1
v_call: TRBV5-8
cdr3_aa: CASSSRDLNYNEQFF
cdr3_nt: TGTGCCAGCAGCTCCCGGGACTTAAATTACAATGAGCAGTTCTTC

cdr3_length: 16
d_call: -
j_call: TRBJ1-6
v_call: TRBV28
cdr3_aa: CASNLLGSSYNSPLHF
cdr3_nt: TGTGCCAGTAATCTGCTGGGGAGCTCCTATAATTCACCCCTCCACTTT

cdr3_length: 15
d_call: TRBD2
j_call: TRBJ2-2
v_call: TRBV5-4
cdr3_aa: CASSLEAPTSAGLFF
cdr3_nt: TGTGCCAGCAGCTTGGAAGCTCCCACTAGCGCCGGGCTGTTTTTT

cdr3_length: 13
d_call: -
j_call: TRBJ2-7
v_call: TRBV5-4
cdr3_aa: CASSDGSSYEQYF
cdr3_nt: TGTGCCAGCAGCGATGGTAGCTCCTACGAGCAGTACTTC

cdr3_length: 18
d_call: TRBD1
j_call: TRBJ2-6
v_call: TRBV27
cdr3_aa: CASSEGQGGGSGANVLTF
cdr3_nt: TGTGCCAGCAGTGAGGGACAGGGTGGCGGATCTGGGGCCAACGTCCTGACTTTC

cdr3_length: 13
d_call: TRBD1
j_call: TRBJ1-3
v_call: TRBV19
cdr3_aa: CASSTGTRNTIYF
cdr3_nt: TGTGCCAGTTCGACAGGGACGCGAAACACCATATATTTT

cdr3_length: 16
d_call: TRBD1
j_call: TRBJ2-7
v_call: TRBV27
cdr3_aa: CASSPRTGGSSYEQYF
cdr3_nt: TGTGCCAGCAGTCCGAGGACAGGGGGTAGCTCCTACGAGCAGTACTTC

cdr3_length: 17
d_call: -
j_call: TRBJ2-3
v_call: TRBV4-1
cdr3_aa: CASSQERSGGGADTQYF
cdr3_nt: TGCGCCAGCAGCCAAGAACGAAGCGGAGGGGGGGCAGATACGCAGTATTTT

cdr3_length: 14
d_call: TRBD1
j_call: TRBJ2-5
v_call: TRBV30
cdr3_aa: CAWSRQGAMETQYF
cdr3_nt: TGTGCCTGGAGTCGGCAGGGGGCGATGGAGACCCAGTACTTC

cdr3_length: 17
d_call: TRBD1
j_call: TRBJ2-2
v_call: TRBV7-3
cdr3_aa: CASSPTPGQGRSGELFF
cdr3_nt: TGTGCCAGCAGCCCAACGCCGGGACAGGGGAGGTCCGGGGAGCTGTTTTTT

cdr3_length: 13
d_call: TRBD2
j_call: TRBJ2-7
v_call: TRBV7-9
cdr3_aa: CASSSSGGYEQYF
cdr3_nt: TGTGCCAGCAGCTCTAGCGGGGGCTACGAGCAGTACTTC

cdr3_length: 14
d_call: -
j_call: TRBJ2-5
v_call: TRBV7-7
cdr3_aa: CASSLVAKSGTQYF
cdr3_nt: TGTGCTAGCAGCTTAGTCGCGAAAAGTGGGACCCAGTACTTC

cdr3_length: 16
d_call: -
j_call: TRBJ2-7
v_call: TRBV5-1
cdr3_aa: CARGALSSREMGEQYF
cdr3_nt: TGCGCCAGGGGAGCCCTCTCAAGTCGGGAGATGGGCGAGCAGTACTTC

cdr3_length: 17
d_call: TRBD1
j_call: TRBJ2-7
v_call: TRBV7-6
cdr3_aa: CASSPNPSGTGGDEQYF
cdr3_nt: TGTGCCAGCAGCCCCAACCCTTCCGGGACAGGGGGGGACGAGCAGTACTTC

cdr3_length: 14
d_call: -
j_call: TRBJ1-5
v_call: TRBV6-6
cdr3_aa: CASSYEVMNQPQHF
cdr3_nt: TGTGCCAGCAGTTACGAGGTGATGAATCAGCCCCAGCATTTT

cdr3_length: 15
d_call: TRBD1
j_call: TRBJ1-5
v_call: TRBV28
cdr3_aa: CASSLQGHSNQPQHF
cdr3_nt: TGTGCCAGCAGTCTACAGGGGCATAGCAATCAGCCCCAGCATTTT